Listed below are T cell receptor beta chains from one sample, sequenced in a study of response to subunit inactivated influenza vaccine. TCRdb reprocessed the RT-PCR reads via MiXCR and lists one record per CDR3 protein. The table includes approximately 730,000 distinct CDR3 sequences, approximately 15% detected once. The sequencing used PBMCs from blood, collected 14 to 15 days before vaccination. These receptors came from a middle-aged man who received an inactivated influenza vaccine. CDR3s include the opening cysteine and the closing phenylalanine or tryptophan. A D gene is named only where the DNA matches it firmly. Expanded clones are given a class, and other clones once, few, many or no size at all.

V	D	J	size	CDR3	DNA
TRBV6-5	TRBD1	TRBJ2-7	few	CASSYSDSLTGIYEQYF	TGTGCCAGCAGTTACTCAGATTCATTGACAGGGATATACGAGCAGTACTTC
TRBV5-1	NA	TRBJ1-1	many	CASSLQGMNTEAFF	TGTGCCAGCAGTCTACAGGGAATGAACACTGAAGCTTTCTTT
TRBV2	NA	TRBJ1-5	NA	CASSESPRQPQHF	TGTGCCAGCAGTGAATCCCCAAGGCAGCCCCAGCATTTT
TRBV4-2	TRBD2	TRBJ2-1	NA	CASSQESGASGGGEQFF	TGTGCCAGCAGCCAAGAATCGGGTGCTAGCGGGGGGGGTGAGCAGTTCTTC
TRBV14	NA	TRBJ1-5	few	CASRSTAVECPQHF	TGTGCCAGCAGATCGACGGCCGTTGAGTGTCCCCAGCATTTT
TRBV30	NA	TRBJ2-7	NA	CAWSVRSGWYEQYF	TGTGCCTGGAGTGTACGTTCAGGGTGGTACGAGCAGTACTTC
TRBV10-3	NA	TRBJ2-7	many	CAISERRLVHEQYF	TGTGCCATCAGTGAGCGGAGACTAGTACACGAGCAGTACTTC
TRBV12-3/TRBV12-4	NA	TRBJ2-1	NA	CASSYRASSYNEQFF	TGTGCCAGCAGTTACAGGGCTTCCTCCTACAATGAGCAGTTCTTC
TRBV2	TRBD2	TRBJ2-3	NA	CASLLTSGRGDTQYF	TGTGCCAGCCTTCTGACTAGCGGGAGAGGCGATACGCAGTATTTT
TRBV11-1	NA	TRBJ1-1	few	CASSLYGGIGDMNTEAFF	TGTGCCAGCAGCTTATATGGGGGGATTGGAGACATGAACACTGAAGCTTTCTTT
TRBV5-1	TRBD2	TRBJ2-7	NA	CASSRTSGSREQYF	TGCGCCAGCAGCCGGACTAGCGGGAGTCGAGAGCAGTACTTC
TRBV5-5	NA	TRBJ2-4	few	CASSFIMNGNIQYF	TGTGCCAGCAGCTTTATTATGAATGGAAACATTCAGTACTTC
TRBV12-3/TRBV12-4	NA	TRBJ2-3	few	CASSFPTRGVTTDTQYF	TGTGCCAGCAGTTTCCCCACCAGGGGGGTTACCACAGATACGCAGTATTTT
TRBV28	TRBD2	TRBJ2-3	few	CASSLIASGRSDTQYF	TGTGCCAGCAGTTTAATCGCTAGCGGGAGGTCGGATACGCAGTATTTT
TRBV29-1	NA	TRBJ2-1	few	CSVPLAGAAYNEQFF	TGCAGCGTCCCCCTGGCAGGGGCTGCCTACAATGAGCAGTTCTTC
TRBV20-1	NA	TRBJ2-7	NA	CSATGHLTYEQYF	TGCAGTGCTACTGGCCACCTCACCTACGAGCAGTACTTC
TRBV5-1	TRBD2	TRBJ2-3	few	CASSSPPGLDADTQYF	TGCGCCAGCAGCTCCCCCCCGGGACTAGATGCAGATACGCAGTATTTT
TRBV12-3/TRBV12-4	NA	TRBJ2-7	NA	CASNSRGAGAAEQYF	TGTGCCAGCAACTCCCGGGGGGCAGGGGCGGCCGAGCAGTACTTC
TRBV28	NA	TRBJ2-5	few	CASSSPLIRETQYF	TGTGCCAGCAGTTCGCCTTTAATTCGAGAGACCCAGTACTTC
TRBV18	NA	TRBJ2-3	NA	CASSPSRTSTDTQYF	TGTGCCAGCTCACCATCCCGGACGAGCACAGATACGCAGTATTTT
TRBV19	NA	TRBJ2-7	few	CASSERGSYEQYF	TGTGCCAGCTCCGAAAGGGGGTCCTACGAGCAGTACTTC
TRBV30	TRBD1	TRBJ2-1	NA	CARMGQGRISSYNEQFF	TGTGCGAGGATGGGACAGGGGCGAATTAGCTCCTACAATGAGCAGTTCTTC
TRBV25-1	TRBD1	TRBJ2-7	NA	CASGGGTGGKPYEQYF	TGTGCCAGCGGGGGGGGGACAGGGGGCAAGCCCTACGAGCAGTACTTC
TRBV24-1	NA	TRBJ1-1	NA	CATSAMGLAFF	TGTGCCACCAGTGCGATGGGGTTGGCTTTCTTT
TRBV28	NA	TRBJ2-1	many	CASSLGVTYNEQFF	TGTGCCAGCAGTTTGGGCGTTACTTACAATGAGCAGTTCTTC
TRBV5-1	TRBD1	TRBJ1-1	NA	CASSFQGALGTEAFF	TGCGCCAGCAGCTTTCAGGGGGCCCTGGGGACTGAAGCTTTCTTT
TRBV12-3/TRBV12-4	TRBD1	TRBJ2-7	NA	CASSLLSGQVYGQYF	TGTGCCAGCAGTTTGCTCTCGGGACAGGTGTACGGGCAGTACTTC
TRBV7-9	NA	TRBJ1-2	NA	CASSDRDSYGYTF	TGTGCCAGCAGCGACCGGGATAGTTATGGCTACACCTTC
TRBV7-9	NA	TRBJ1-1	few	CASSHWADMNTEAFF	TGTGCCAGCAGCCATTGGGCCGATATGAACACTGAAGCTTTCTTT
TRBV7-7	NA	TRBJ2-1	few	CASSLGWEPNEQFF	TGTGCTAGCAGCTTAGGCTGGGAACCCAATGAGCAGTTCTTC
TRBV12-3/TRBV12-4	NA	TRBJ2-2	NA	CASSLPGGRNTGELFF	TGTGCCAGCAGTTTACCCGGGGGCCGGAACACCGGGGAGCTGTTTTTT
TRBV4-2	TRBD1	TRBJ2-3	NA	CASSHTGTGDPLTDTQYF	TGTGCCAGCAGCCATACCGGGACAGGGGACCCCCTCACAGATACGCAGTATTTT
TRBV29-1	TRBD2	TRBJ2-1	few	CSAQPNSGRDNNEQFF	TGCAGCGCTCAACCCAATAGCGGGAGGGACAACAATGAGCAGTTCTTC
TRBV12-3/TRBV12-4	TRBD1	TRBJ2-3	many	CASSPPGQGNRNTQYF	TGTGCCAGCAGTCCGCCGGGACAGGGTAATCGAAATACGCAGTATTTT
TRBV7-8	NA	TRBJ2-1	few	CASSLGWGIGEQFF	TGTGCCAGCAGCTTAGGGTGGGGAATTGGTGAGCAGTTCTTC
TRBV5-1	TRBD2	TRBJ2-5	NA	CASSPQTSGSRETQYF	TGCGCCAGCAGCCCTCAGACTAGCGGGAGTCGAGAGACCCAGTACTTC
TRBV12-3/TRBV12-4	NA	TRBJ1-5	many	CASSSPTVRENQPQHF	TGTGCCAGCAGTTCTCCTACGGTGAGGGAGAATCAGCCCCAGCATTTT
TRBV3-1	NA	TRBJ2-6	few	CASSQATISGANVLTF	TGTGCCAGCAGCCAAGCAACCATCTCTGGGGCCAACGTCCTGACTTTC
TRBV12-3/TRBV12-4	TRBD2	TRBJ2-4	NA	CASSSGLALQYF	TGTGCCAGCAGTTCCGGACTAGCCCTTCAGTACTTC
TRBV5-6	NA	TRBJ2-1	NA	CASSVTSHPYNEQFF	TGTGCCAGCAGCGTGACTAGTCATCCCTACAATGAGCAGTTCTTC
TRBV28	NA	TRBJ2-5	NA	CASSWDGSKETQYF	TGTGCCAGCAGTTGGGATGGATCGAAAGAGACCCAGTACTTC
TRBV20-1	NA	TRBJ2-7	many	CSVRKNEQYF	TGCAGTGTTAGAAAGAACGAGCAGTACTTC
TRBV20-1	TRBD2	TRBJ2-7	NA	CSASFPSGSYEQYF	TGCAGTGCTAGCTTCCCTAGCGGGAGCTACGAGCAGTACTTC
TRBV20-1	TRBD2	TRBJ2-2	few	CSARRNAGTSTGELFF	TGCAGTGCTAGACGTAATGCCGGGACTAGCACCGGGGAGCTGTTTTTT
TRBV6-1	TRBD1	TRBJ2-2	NA	CASSRTGSGTGELFF	TGTGCCAGCAGTCGGACAGGGTCGGGCACCGGGGAGCTGTTTTTT
TRBV15	NA	TRBJ2-1	NA	CATSRYNSGTLNEQFF	TGTGCCACCAGCAGATATAACTCCGGGACTCTTAATGAGCAGTTCTTC
TRBV21-1	NA	TRBJ2-7	few	CASRGGTSHYEQYF	TGTGCCAGCAGAGGGGGGACTAGTCACTACGAGCAGTACTTC
TRBV9	NA	TRBJ2-7	few	CASSPRVGALTYEQYF	TGTGCCAGCAGCCCTAGGGTGGGGGCGTTAACCTACGAGCAGTACTTC
TRBV10-3	TRBD1	TRBJ1-6	NA	CAISGQGHSPLHF	TGTGCCATCAGTGGACAGGGGCATTCACCCCTCCACTTT